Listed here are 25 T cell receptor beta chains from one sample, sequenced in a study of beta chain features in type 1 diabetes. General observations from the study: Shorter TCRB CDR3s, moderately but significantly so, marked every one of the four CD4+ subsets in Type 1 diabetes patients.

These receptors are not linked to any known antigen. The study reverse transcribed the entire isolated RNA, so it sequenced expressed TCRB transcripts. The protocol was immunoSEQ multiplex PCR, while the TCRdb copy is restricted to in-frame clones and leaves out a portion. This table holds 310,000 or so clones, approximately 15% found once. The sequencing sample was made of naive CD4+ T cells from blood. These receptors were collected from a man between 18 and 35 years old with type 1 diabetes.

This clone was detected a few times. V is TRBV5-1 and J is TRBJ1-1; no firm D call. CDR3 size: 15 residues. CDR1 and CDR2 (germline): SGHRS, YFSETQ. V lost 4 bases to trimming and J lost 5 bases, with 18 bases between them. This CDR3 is CASSAAGYAGTEAFF. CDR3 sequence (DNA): TGCGCCAGCAGCGCGGCCGGATATGCGGGGACTGAAGCTTTCTTT. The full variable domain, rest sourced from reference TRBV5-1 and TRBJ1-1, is KAGVTQTPRYLIKTRGQQVTLSCSPISGHRSVSWYQQTPGQGLQFLFEYFSETQRNKGNFPGRFSGRQFSNSRSEMNVSTLELGDSALYLCASSAAGYAGTEAFFGQGTRLTVV.

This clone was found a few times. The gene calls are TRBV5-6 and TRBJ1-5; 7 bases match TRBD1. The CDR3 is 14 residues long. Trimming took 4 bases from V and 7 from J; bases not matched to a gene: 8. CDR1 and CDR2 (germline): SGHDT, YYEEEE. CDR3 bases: TGTGCCAGCAGCCTCGGGACAGAGGGGCAGCCCCAGCATTTT. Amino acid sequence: CASSLGTEGQPQHF. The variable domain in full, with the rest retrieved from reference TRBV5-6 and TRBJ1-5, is DAGVTQSPTHLIKTRGQQVTLRCSPKSGHDTVSWYQQALGQGPQFIFQYYEEEERQRGNFPDRFSGHQFPNYSSELNVNALLLGDSALYLCASSLGTEGQPQHFGDGTRLSIL.

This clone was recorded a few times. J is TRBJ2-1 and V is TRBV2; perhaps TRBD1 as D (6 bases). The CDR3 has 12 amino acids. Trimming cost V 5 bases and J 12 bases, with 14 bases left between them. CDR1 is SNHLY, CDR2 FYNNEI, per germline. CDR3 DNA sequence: TGTGCCAGCAGTCTTGGGGGCTGGGGGCAGTTCTTC. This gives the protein CASSLGGWGQFF.

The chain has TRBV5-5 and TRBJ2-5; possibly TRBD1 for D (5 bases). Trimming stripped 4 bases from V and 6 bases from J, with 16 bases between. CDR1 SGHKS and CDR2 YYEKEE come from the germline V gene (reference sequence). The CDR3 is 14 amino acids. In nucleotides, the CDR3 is TGTGCCAGCAGCCGAACGAAGGGGCTGCAGACCCAGTACTTC. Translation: CASSRTKGLQTQYF.

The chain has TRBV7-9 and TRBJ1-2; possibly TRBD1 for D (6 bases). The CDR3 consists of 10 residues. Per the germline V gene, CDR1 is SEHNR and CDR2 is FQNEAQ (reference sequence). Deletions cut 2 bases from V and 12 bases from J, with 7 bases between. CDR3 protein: CASSLQGNTF. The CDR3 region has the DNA TGTGCCAGCAGCTTACAGGGGAACACCTTC.

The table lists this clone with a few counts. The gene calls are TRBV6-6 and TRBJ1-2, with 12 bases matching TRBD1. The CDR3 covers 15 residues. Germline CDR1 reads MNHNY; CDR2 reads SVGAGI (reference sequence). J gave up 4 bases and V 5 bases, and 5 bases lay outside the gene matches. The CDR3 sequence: CASSRDRGLGYGYTF. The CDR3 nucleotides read TGTGCCAGCAGTCGGGACAGGGGGCTAGGCTATGGCTACACCTTC.

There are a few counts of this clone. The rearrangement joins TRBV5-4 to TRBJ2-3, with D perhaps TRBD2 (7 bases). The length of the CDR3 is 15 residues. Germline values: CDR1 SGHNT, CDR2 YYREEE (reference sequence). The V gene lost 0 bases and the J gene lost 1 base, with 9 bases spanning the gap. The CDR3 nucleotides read TGTGCCAGCAGCTTGGGAGGGGGGGGCACAGATACGCAGTATTTT. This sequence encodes CASSLGGGGTDTQYF.

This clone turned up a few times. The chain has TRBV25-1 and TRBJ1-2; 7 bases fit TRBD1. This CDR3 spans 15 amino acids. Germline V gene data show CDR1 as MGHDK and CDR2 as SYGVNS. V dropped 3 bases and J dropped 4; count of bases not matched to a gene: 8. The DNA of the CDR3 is TGTGCCAGCAGTGAGTACTTGACAGGGAGCTATGGCTACACCTTC. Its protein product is CASSEYLTGSYGYTF.

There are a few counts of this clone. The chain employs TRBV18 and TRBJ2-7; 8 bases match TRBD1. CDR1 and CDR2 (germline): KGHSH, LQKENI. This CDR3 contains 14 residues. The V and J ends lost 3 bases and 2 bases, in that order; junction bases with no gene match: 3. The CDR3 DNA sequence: TGTGCCAGCTCACCTCAGGGGGCGACCTACGAGCAGTACTTC. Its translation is CASSPQGATYEQYF.

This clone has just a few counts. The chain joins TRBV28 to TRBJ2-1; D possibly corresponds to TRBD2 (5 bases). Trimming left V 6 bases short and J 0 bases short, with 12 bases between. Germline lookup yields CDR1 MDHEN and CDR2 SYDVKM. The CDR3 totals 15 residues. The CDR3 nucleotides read TGTGCCAGCAGATCCGACACTAGCTCCTACAATGAGCAGTTCTTC. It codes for CASRSDTSSYNEQFF.

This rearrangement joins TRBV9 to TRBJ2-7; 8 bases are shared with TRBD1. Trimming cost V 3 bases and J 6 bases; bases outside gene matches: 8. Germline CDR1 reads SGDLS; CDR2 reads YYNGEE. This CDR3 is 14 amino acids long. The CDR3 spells CASSGGQGRGEQYF. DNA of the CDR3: TGTGCCAGCAGCGGTGGACAGGGAAGGGGCGAGCAGTACTTC.

CDR3 residues: CASSPVPSRAHSLYGYTF. Here the CDR3 DNA reads TGTGCCAGCAGCCCGGTTCCGAGCAGGGCCCATTCCCTTTATGGCTACACCTTC. J is TRBJ1-2 and V is TRBV5-6, with a weak D call TRBD1 (5 bases). The length of the CDR3 is 18 residues. The V gene lost 4 bases and the J gene lost 5 bases, with 27 bases spanning the gap. The V gene's germline CDR1 is SGHDT and CDR2 YYEEEE.

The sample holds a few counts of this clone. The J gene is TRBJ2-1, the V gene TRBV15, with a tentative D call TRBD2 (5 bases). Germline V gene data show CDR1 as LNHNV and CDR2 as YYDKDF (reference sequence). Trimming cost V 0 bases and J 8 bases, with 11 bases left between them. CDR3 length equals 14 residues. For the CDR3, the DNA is TGTGCCACCAGCAGAGACCGGGGTAGCGATGAGCAGTTCTTC. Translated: CATSRDRGSDEQFF.

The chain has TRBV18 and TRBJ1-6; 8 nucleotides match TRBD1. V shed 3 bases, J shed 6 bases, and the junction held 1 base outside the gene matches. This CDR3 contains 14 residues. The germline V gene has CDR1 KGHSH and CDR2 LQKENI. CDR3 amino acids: CASSPTGGNSPLHF. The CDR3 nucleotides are TGTGCCAGCTCACCTACAGGGGGTAATTCACCCCTCCACTTT.

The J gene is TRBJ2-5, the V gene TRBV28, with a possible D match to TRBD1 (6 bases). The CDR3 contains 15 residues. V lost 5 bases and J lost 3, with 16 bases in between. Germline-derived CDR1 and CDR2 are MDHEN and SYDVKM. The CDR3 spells CASSALGRGEETQYF. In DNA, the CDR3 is TGTGCCAGCAGTGCCCTGGGCAGGGGTGAAGAGACCCAGTACTTC.

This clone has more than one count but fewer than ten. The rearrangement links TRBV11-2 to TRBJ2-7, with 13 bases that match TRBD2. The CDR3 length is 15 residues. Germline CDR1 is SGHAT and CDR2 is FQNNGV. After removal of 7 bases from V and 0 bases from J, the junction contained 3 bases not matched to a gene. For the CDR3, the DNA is TGTGCCAGCACCGGACTAGCGGGGGTCTCCTACGAGCAGTACTTC. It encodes CASTGLAGVSYEQYF.

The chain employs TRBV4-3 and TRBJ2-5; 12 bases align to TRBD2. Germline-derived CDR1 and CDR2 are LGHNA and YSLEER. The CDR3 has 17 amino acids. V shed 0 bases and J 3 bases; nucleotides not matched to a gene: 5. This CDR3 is CASSQEYGLAGKETQYF. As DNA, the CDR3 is TGCGCCAGCAGCCAAGAATACGGACTAGCGGGGAAAGAGACCCAGTACTTC.

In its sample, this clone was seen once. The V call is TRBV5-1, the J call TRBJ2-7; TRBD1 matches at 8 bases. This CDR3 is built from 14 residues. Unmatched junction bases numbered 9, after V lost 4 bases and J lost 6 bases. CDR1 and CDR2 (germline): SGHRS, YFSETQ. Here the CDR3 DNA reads TGCGCCAGCAGCAAGGGACAGGCCGGGGGCGAGCAGTACTTC. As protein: CASSKGQAGGEQYF.

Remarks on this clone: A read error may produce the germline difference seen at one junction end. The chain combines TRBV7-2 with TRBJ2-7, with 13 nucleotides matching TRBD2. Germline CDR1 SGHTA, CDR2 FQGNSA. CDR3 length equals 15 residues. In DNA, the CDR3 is TGTGCCAGCAGTGGACTAGCGGGAGAGGGGCACGAGCAGTGCTTC. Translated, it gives CASSGLAGEGHEQCF.

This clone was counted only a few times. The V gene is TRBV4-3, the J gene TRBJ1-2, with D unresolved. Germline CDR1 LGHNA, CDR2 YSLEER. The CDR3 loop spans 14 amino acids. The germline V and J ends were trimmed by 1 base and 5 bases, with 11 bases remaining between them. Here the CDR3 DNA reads TGCGCCAGCAGCCAAGGCCTAGAGGCGTATGGCTACACCTTC. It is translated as CASSQGLEAYGYTF.

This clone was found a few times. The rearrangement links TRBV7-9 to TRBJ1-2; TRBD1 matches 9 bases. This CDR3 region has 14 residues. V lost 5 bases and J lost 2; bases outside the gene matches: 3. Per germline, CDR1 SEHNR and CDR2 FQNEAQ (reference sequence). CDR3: CASSRGQGNYGYTF. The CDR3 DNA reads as TGTGCCAGCAGCCGTGGACAGGGGAACTATGGCTACACCTTC.

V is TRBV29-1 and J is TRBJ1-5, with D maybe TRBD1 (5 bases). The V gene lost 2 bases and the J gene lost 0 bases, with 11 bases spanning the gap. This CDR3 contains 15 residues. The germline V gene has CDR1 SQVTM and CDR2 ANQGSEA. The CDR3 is CSVERDGSSNQPQHF. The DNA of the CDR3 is TGCAGCGTTGAAAGGGACGGGAGTAGCAATCAGCCCCAGCATTTT. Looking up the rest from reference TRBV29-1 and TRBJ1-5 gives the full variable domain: SAVISQKPSRDICQRGTSLTIQCQVDSQVTMMFWYRQQPGQSLTLIATANQGSEATYESGFVIDKFPISRPNLTFSTLTVSNMSPEDSSIYLCSVERDGSSNQPQHFGDGTRLSIL.

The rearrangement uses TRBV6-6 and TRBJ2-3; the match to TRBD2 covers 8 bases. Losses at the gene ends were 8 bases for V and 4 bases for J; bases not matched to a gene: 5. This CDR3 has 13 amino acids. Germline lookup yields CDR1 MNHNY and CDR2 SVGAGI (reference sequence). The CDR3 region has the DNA TGTGCCAGCCGAGCGGGAGTACCAGATACGCAGTATTTT. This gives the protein CASRAGVPDTQYF.

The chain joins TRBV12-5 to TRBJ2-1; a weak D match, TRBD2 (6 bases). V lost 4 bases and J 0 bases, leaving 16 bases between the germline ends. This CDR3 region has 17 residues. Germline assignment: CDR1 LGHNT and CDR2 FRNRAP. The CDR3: CASGWGGTSSSYNEQFF. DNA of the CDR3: TGTGCTAGTGGTTGGGGCGGGACGTCTAGCTCCTACAATGAGCAGTTCTTC.

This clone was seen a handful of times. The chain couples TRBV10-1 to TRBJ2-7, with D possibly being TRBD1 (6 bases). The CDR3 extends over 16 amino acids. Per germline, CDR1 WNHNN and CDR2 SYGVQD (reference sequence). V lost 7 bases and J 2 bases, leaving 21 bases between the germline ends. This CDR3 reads CASTDRYRDKTYEQYF. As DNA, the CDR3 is TGCGCCAGCACCGACCGCTACCGGGACAAAACCTACGAGCAGTACTTC.